This T cell receptor (beta chain) was profiled in a study of beta chain features in type 1 diabetes (dated by TCRdb to 2017 to 2018). Turning to the overall study: Mean age, gender distribution, total cell number and subset yield were not different between patients and healthy donors. A total of around 110,000,000 sorted cells were examined across all samples, and a strong correlation was observed between cell number per subset and RNA yield. In the study, recently diagnosed type 1 diabetes patients and matched healthy donors were compared on the TCRB repertoires of their sorted circulating CD4+ T cell subsets. Naive and central memory subsets were obtained from all 30 or so donors, but regulatory and stem cell-like memory subsets were isolated from only 8 patients and roughly 8 healthy donors.

From each donor, a single peripheral blood sample of 100 to 150 mL on average was drawn into heparinised tubes. Naive, central memory, regulatory and stem cell-like memory CD4+ T cells were sorted on a BD FACSAria II using a panel including CD45RO, CCR7, CD25, CD127, CD95 and CD27. Purity was above 98% for every sorted population. PBMCs were isolated immediately by Lymphoprep density gradient centrifugation and stained directly without culture. So that batch effects would be minimized, each experiment stained and sorted samples in pairs, pairing one healthy donor with one patient. All of the isolated RNA was reverse transcribed with the High Capacity cDNA Reverse Transcription Kit, so expressed TCRB transcripts were sequenced. Deep immunoSEQ sequencing was applied to naive, central memory and regulatory T cell samples, giving an average of roughly 3.5 million total reads per sample. After sorted cells were lysed in RLT buffer, RNA was extracted with DNase-treated RNeasy Micro or Mini kits, with the choice depending on cell number. Each cell subset was processed separately to prevent cross-contamination, with patient and healthy donor samples processed together. The immunoSEQ multiplex PCR was used to amplify TCRB sequences from cDNA, generating 87-bp fragments that spanned the CDR3 region. Sequencing of the amplicons was done on the Illumina HiSeq platform. The published analysis was carried out like this. Synthetic template baselines were used to correct PCR bias computationally, reads within Hamming distance 2 were collapsed, and singletons that could not be merged were discarded. Reads were aligned against IMGT to assign V, D and J genes, CDR3 length and insertions or deletions at six rearrangement sites. Clonotype counts were normalized to sorted cell number within each subset before computing true diversity and Gini coefficients with the tcR R package. Repertoire sharing was quantified using the overlap coefficient calculated on TCRB nucleotide sequences. Out-of-frame TCRB sequences from naive cells were analyzed as a proxy for the pre-selection repertoire. TCRdb holds this immuneACCESS table with in-frame rearrangements only. Some clones are missing; in checked studies, unresolved V genes explain under half, and the rest has no known cause. The DNA was the basis for D and trimming; V, J and clone size are from that table. The sample table shows hundreds of thousands of clones, and roughly a sixth are seen once. Approximately 0.099% of the sample rests with the top ten.

This clone was counted only a few times. Its antigen has not been determined. It has no much larger one-base neighbor in the sample; base qualities were not kept. The germline V gene provides CDR1 SGHTA and CDR2 FQGNSA. From its cysteine to its phenylalanine, the CDR3 spans 13 amino acids. CDR3 DNA is the only sequence kept; it has 39 bases, read in frame from the first base. Germline trimming: 6 bases from V, 6 bases from J; junction bases outside gene matches: 4. Summary of the overall study and its limitations: PCR might favor shorter templates, but patient and control samples were amplified and corrected together, so any skew would affect both groups equally. Type 1 diabetes patients showed a moderate but significant shortening of TCRB CDR3 length in all four CD4+ subsets. At VDJ recombination sites, type 1 diabetes patients had fewer insertions and more deleted nucleotides, which implies abnormalities in thymic rearrangement. Naive, central memory and regulatory TCRB repertoires appeared to be more alike among patients than among healthy donors. Because cDNA rather than genomic DNA was sequenced, highly expressing activated cells could have been over-represented, although no difference in activation and CD3 levels was found between groups. Because small numbers of individuals were included in the HLA sub-analyses, any influence of HLA type on TCRB rearrangement was left unresolved.

The receptor's source is a man younger than 35 in good health. What was sequenced was naive CD4+ T cells from blood. Explained via the paper, the cell subset or site label denotes: true naive CD4+ T cells. Recombination joined TRBV7-2 with TRBJ2-1; 8 central bases correspond to TRBD1. CDR3 loop: CASRRTGGNEQFF. The DNA sequence reads TGTGCCAGCAGGCGAACAGGGGGCAATGAGCAGTTCTTC.